This T cell receptor beta chain originates from a study of T cell changes during pregnancy in multiple sclerosis. Assay used: immunoSEQ multiplex PCR; TCRdb lists only in-frame clones, some missing. The repertoire holds approximately 70,000 clones, with 92% as singletons. V dropped 5 bases and J dropped 5; count of bases not matched to a gene: 3. The CDR3 sequence is 14 residues long. Germline V lookup: CDR1 MRHNA, CDR2 SNTAGT. The V and J genes are TRBV6-4 and TRBJ2-3; 11 bases are a match to TRBD2. This clonotype was sampled from a female donor in good health, enrolled as a control in a pregnancy study. The specimen was peripheral blood, collected in the second trimester of pregnancy. The CDR3 nucleotides read TGTGCCAGCAGTTTCCTAGCGGGAGGAGATACGCAGTATTTT. This codes for CASSFLAGGDTQYF.